This T cell receptor (beta chain) was profiled in a study of T cells in Graves' hyperthyroidism and ophthalmopathy. This CDR3 has 15 residues. The germline V gene encodes CDR1 MDHEN and CDR2 SYDVKM. Trimming took 6 bases from V and 6 from J; bases not matched to a gene: 11. The investigators amplified TCR beta CDR3 regions from RNA transcripts. HTBI primers were used for first-round RT-PCR of the TCR CDR3. TCRdb processed the multiplex PCR reads anew with MiXCR; each CDR3 protein has one entry. The sample lists about 360,000 distinct CDR3 sequences, about 20% seen once, with 3.7% in the top ten. Each patient was aged 18 to 65 and had newly diagnosed hyperthyroidism of under 2 months' duration.

The receptor comes from a woman aged 18-29 years with Graves' hyperthyroidism. The specimen sequenced was blood. The J gene is TRBJ1-5, the V gene TRBV28, with 7 bases lining up with TRBD1. The CDR3 bases are TGTGCCAGCAGCCCTAGACAGGGCCGGGGTCAGCCCCAGCATTTT. It codes for CASSPRQGRGQPQHF.